The 32 T cell receptor beta chains below all came from one sample that was sequenced in a study of siplizumab effects on memory and regulatory T cells. Clones were read by immunoSEQ multiplex PCR, and TCRdb kept only the in-frame ones, dropping some. The repertoire has about 110,000 clones, roughly nine tenths of them found once; the top ten carry under 0.75%. Material: Tregs sorted from blood. These receptors originate from a human donor in good health.

The chain has TRBV11-3 and TRBJ2-1; D is unresolved. Per the germline V gene, CDR1 is SGHNT and CDR2 is YENEEA. V was shortened by 4 bases and J by 5 bases, with 9 bases between the two germline ends. The CDR3 length is 13 residues. The CDR3 nucleotides are TGTGCCAGCAGCTCAATGATGGACAATGAGCAGTTCTTC. The encoded protein is CASSSMMDNEQFF.

The chain links TRBV27 to TRBJ2-2, with 8 bases fitting TRBD2. The V gene end was trimmed by 6 bases and the J gene end by 1 base; junction bases not matched to a gene: 1. This CDR3 spans 14 amino acids. Germline V gene lookup returns CDR1 MNHEY and CDR2 SMNVEV (reference sequence). The CDR3 loop reads CASRGTRNTGELFF. As DNA, the CDR3 is TGTGCCAGCAGAGGGACTAGGAACACCGGGGAGCTGTTTTTT.

This chain joins TRBV19 and TRBJ2-7; D unclear. Looked up from germline, CDR1 is LNHDA and CDR2 is SQIVND (reference sequence). The V end was cut by 6 bases, the J end by 0 bases, with 15 bases between. There are 15 residues in the CDR3. The CDR3 loop is CASRLFHGASYEQYF. DNA for the CDR3: TGTGCCAGTAGGCTTTTTCATGGAGCCTCCTACGAGCAGTACTTC.

The chain employs TRBV27 and TRBJ1-2, with D perhaps matching TRBD1 (5 bases). The CDR3 spans 15 residues. The V gene's germline CDR1 is MNHEY and CDR2 SMNVEV (reference sequence). The ends were cut back, 8 bases at V and 7 bases at J, with 23 bases in the middle. The CDR3 loop is CASAPYTQGMSGYTF. Here the CDR3 DNA reads TGTGCCAGCGCTCCCTATACGCAGGGCATGAGTGGCTACACCTTC.

This chain links TRBV5-1 with TRBJ2-7; D is possibly TRBD2 (5 bases). Germline values: CDR1 SGHRS, CDR2 YFSETQ. This CDR3 has 15 amino acids. Trimming pared 3 bases from V and 5 bases from J, leaving 18 bases between. The CDR3 loop reads CASSSNHPGRDEQYF. The CDR3 bases are TGCGCCAGCAGCTCTAACCACCCGGGAAGGGACGAGCAGTACTTC.

The chain is built from TRBV7-9 and TRBJ1-2, with 7 bases that match TRBD1. In germline, CDR1 is SEHNR, CDR2 FQNEAQ (reference sequence). V shed 3 bases and J 0 bases; nucleotides not matched to a gene: 10. CDR3 size: 17 residues. CDR3 in amino acids: CASSFFFGTEANYGYTF. The CDR3 DNA reads TGTGCCAGCAGCTTTTTTTTTGGGACAGAAGCTAACTATGGCTACACCTTC. The entire variable domain, with the rest obtained from reference TRBV7-9 and TRBJ1-2, is as follows: DTGVSQNPRHKITKRGQNVTFRCDPISEHNRLYWYRQTLGQGPEFLTYFQNEAQLEKSRLLSDRFSAERPKGSFSTLEIQRTEQGDSAMYLCASSFFFGTEANYGYTFGSGTRLTVV.

The chain is built from TRBV7-6 and TRBJ2-7; 13 nucleotides agree with TRBD2. The V segment lost 5 bases and the J segment 1 base; nucleotides outside the gene matches: 2. From germline, CDR1 is SGHVS and CDR2 FNYEAQ. The CDR3 covers 15 residues. The CDR3 sequence: CASSMGLAGSYEQYF. The CDR3 bases are TGTGCCAGCAGCATGGGACTAGCGGGATCCTACGAGCAGTACTTC.

The rearrangement joins TRBV6-6 to TRBJ1-2; weak D call: TRBD1 (5 bases). Between the trimmed V and J ends, which lost 7 bases and 5 bases, there was a span of 14 bases. The CDR3 length is 13 residues. From germline, CDR1 is MNHNY and CDR2 SVGAGI (reference sequence). In DNA form, the CDR3 reads TGTGCCAGCACCCCGGGGCAGGTATATGGCTACACCTTC. This translates into CASTPGQVYGYTF.

This chain connects TRBV10-1 to TRBJ2-7; D perhaps matches TRBD1 (5 bases). Germline lookup yields CDR1 WNHNN and CDR2 SYGVQD (reference sequence). CDR3 length equals 15 residues. V lost 6 bases to trimming and J lost 5 bases, with 20 bases between them. The chain's CDR3 is CASSGPGSGPHEQYF. The DNA for the CDR3 is TGCGCCAGCAGCGGGCCAGGGTCCGGGCCGCACGAGCAGTACTTC.

V and J are TRBV27 and TRBJ1-2, with D uncertain. This CDR3 has 12 amino acids. V lost 4 bases to trimming and J lost 6 bases, with 9 bases between them. In germline, CDR1 is MNHEY, CDR2 SMNVEV (reference sequence). The CDR3, as DNA: TGTGCCAGCAGTTCTGGACGAAATGGCTACACCTTC. Amino acid sequence: CASSSGRNGYTF.

The V gene is TRBV19, the J gene TRBJ2-1, with TRBD2 identical over 7 bases. Trimming took 7 bases from V and 0 from J; bases not matched to a gene: 6. The CDR3 length is 15 residues. Germline assignment: CDR1 LNHDA and CDR2 SQIVND (reference sequence). The CDR3 region has the DNA TGTGCCAGTAAAAGGGGAGGGAGCTCCTACAATGAGCAGTTCTTC. As protein: CASKRGGSSYNEQFF.

This clone appeared once. The chain joins TRBV6-6 to TRBJ1-2; tentatively, D is TRBD1 (5 bases). Germline V CDR1 and CDR2: MNHNY, SVGAGI (reference sequence). V dropped 6 bases and J dropped 0 bases, with 11 bases sitting between them. This CDR3 comprises 14 residues. In DNA, the CDR3 is TGTGCCAGCAGAAAAGGGGATTCTAACTATGGCTACACCTTC. Residues: CASRKGDSNYGYTF.

V is TRBV18 and J is TRBJ2-3, with 8 bases lining up with TRBD2. The CDR3 is 16 amino acids. V lost 0 bases, J lost 6 bases, and 8 bases stayed unmatched. CDR1 and CDR2 (germline): KGHSH, LQKENI. CDR3 DNA sequence: TGTGCCAGCTCACCACCCGGGACTAGTCTCGCGGATACGCAGTATTTT. Translating it yields CASSPPGTSLADTQYF. Based on the CDR3 plus reference TRBV18 and TRBJ2-3, the full variable domain is NAGVMQNPRHLVRRRGQEARLRCSPMKGHSHVYWYRQLPEEGLKFMVYLQKENIIDESGMPKERFSAEFPKEGPSILRIQQVVRGDSAAYFCASSPPGTSLADTQYFGPGTRLTVL.

V and J are TRBV7-9 and TRBJ1-3; D gene ambiguous. The CDR3 contains 14 residues. V gave up 5 bases and J gave up 0 bases, with 8 bases separating them. Germline assignment: CDR1 SEHNR and CDR2 FQNEAQ (reference sequence). The DNA for the CDR3 is TGTGCCAGCAGCCTAACAGCCTCTGGAAACACCATATATTTT. The encoded protein is CASSLTASGNTIYF.

The J gene is TRBJ2-1, the V gene TRBV2, with a tentative D call TRBD2 (5 bases). CDR3 length: 15 amino acids. Germline CDR1 is SNHLY and CDR2 is FYNNEI. V dropped 2 bases and J dropped 13 bases, with 21 bases sitting between them. This chain's CDR3 is CASSESNKVRRVQFF. The CDR3, as DNA: TGTGCCAGCAGTGAATCCAACAAGGTCCGGCGGGTCCAGTTCTTC.

The chain couples TRBV29-1 to TRBJ2-5; D gene unclear. The CDR3 sequence is 12 residues long. Between the trimmed V and J ends, which lost 4 bases and 2 bases, there was a span of 8 bases. Germline CDR1 reads SQVTM; CDR2 reads ANQGSEA. CDR3 region: CSVVPGQETQYF. CDR3 nucleotide sequence: TGCAGCGTTGTTCCTGGGCAAGAGACCCAGTACTTC.

This chain links TRBV7-2 with TRBJ2-1; unclear D gene. The germline V gene has CDR1 SGHTA and CDR2 FQGNSA. CDR3 length equals 12 residues. V lost 5 bases, J lost 6 bases, and 8 bases lay in between. CDR3 residues: CASSPPPNEQFF. The CDR3 nucleotides read TGTGCCAGCAGCCCGCCCCCCAATGAGCAGTTCTTC.

The chain employs TRBV28 and TRBJ2-6; TRBD2 agrees at 12 bases. CDR1 and CDR2 from the germline V gene are MDHEN and SYDVKM. After removal of 6 bases from V and 0 bases from J, the junction contained 6 bases not matched to a gene. This CDR3 spans 18 amino acids. The CDR3, as DNA: TGTGCCAGCAGAGAGGGACTAGCGGGTCTCTCTGGGGCCAACGTCCTGACTTTC. Encoded protein: CASREGLAGLSGANVLTF.

DNA of the CDR3: TGTGCCAGCAGCGTAGGGGGACTAGCAACCGGCGAGCAGTACTTC. As protein: CASSVGGLATGEQYF. This chain connects TRBV9 to TRBJ2-7; 9 bases are a match to TRBD2. Germline CDR1 and CDR2: SGDLS and YYNGEE. V shed 0 bases and J 6 bases; nucleotides not matched to a gene: 7. CDR3 length equals 15 residues.

This chain connects TRBV6-4 to TRBJ2-1; 8 bases match TRBD2. With V trimmed by 6 bases and J by 9 bases, 16 bases remained unmatched. Germline CDR1 reads MRHNA; CDR2 reads SNTAGT. The CDR3 length is 16 residues. The CDR3 region has the DNA TGTGCCAGCAGCAGGGGAAGCGCCGGGAGGGTCACTGAGCAGTTCTTC. It specifies CASSRGSAGRVTEQFF.

The rearrangement links TRBV5-5 to TRBJ2-2; TRBD1 is a possible D gene (5 bases). CDR3 length: 15 amino acids. Germline-derived CDR1 and CDR2 are SGHKS and YYEKEE (reference sequence). V was trimmed by 2 bases and J by 3 bases, leaving 11 bases between them. CDR3 DNA sequence: TGTGCCAGCAGCTTTTTTCTACAGGACACCGGGGAGCTGTTTTTT. Translating it yields CASSFFLQDTGELFF. The whole variable domain, remainder taken from reference TRBV5-5 and TRBJ2-2, is DAGVTQSPTHLIKTRGQQVTLRCSPISGHKSVSWYQQVLGQGPQFIFQYYEKEERGRGNFPDRFSARQFPNYSSELNVNALLLGDSALYLCASSFFLQDTGELFFGEGSRLTVL.

The chain has TRBV6-5 and TRBJ1-2; tentative D call: TRBD1 (6 bases). The V end lost 7 bases, the J end lost 4 bases, and 19 bases lay between the germline ends. This CDR3 region has 15 residues. Germline V gene lookup returns CDR1 MNHEY and CDR2 SVGAGI. The CDR3 is CASIYQQGGIYGYTF. CDR3 bases: TGTGCCAGCATATACCAACAGGGAGGAATCTATGGCTACACCTTC.

V usage is TRBV6-6 and J usage is TRBJ2-7; 8 bases are a match to TRBD1. V trimming: 3 bases; J trimming: 3 bases; junction bases outside the gene matches: 7. This CDR3 comprises 15 residues. Per germline, CDR1 MNHNY and CDR2 SVGAGI (reference sequence). The CDR3, as DNA: TGTGCCAGCAGTTATTCAGGGGGCGATATCTACGAGCAGTACTTC. Translated, it gives CASSYSGGDIYEQYF.

V and J are TRBV11-2 and TRBJ2-7; D is perhaps TRBD1 (5 bases). CDR3 size: 14 residues. Germline V gives CDR1 SGHAT, CDR2 FQNNGV. V was shortened by 5 bases and J by 3 bases, with 14 bases between the two germline ends. As DNA, the CDR3 is TGTGCCAGCAGCCCCCGGACATTCAGCTACGAGCAGTACTTC. This sequence encodes CASSPRTFSYEQYF.

The chain recombines TRBV18 with TRBJ1-2; D uncertain. This CDR3 has 14 residues. Germline values: CDR1 KGHSH, CDR2 LQKENI. V lost 1 base, J lost 4 bases, and 10 bases lay in between. In DNA, the CDR3 is TGTGCCAGCTCACCACAAGACCTCCTCTATGGCTACACCTTC. Translating it yields CASSPQDLLYGYTF.

V gene TRBV30 combines with J gene TRBJ2-3; the D gene is possibly TRBD2 (5 bases). Between the trimmed V and J ends, which lost 8 bases and 1 base, there was a span of 13 bases. This CDR3 region has 13 residues. The germline gives CDR1 GTSNPN, CDR2 SVGIG (reference sequence). The CDR3 DNA reads TGTGCCATACGGGAAGCCGGCACAGATACGCAGTATTTT. Its translation: CAIREAGTDTQYF.

As for this clone: Other nucleotide sequences from this sample produce the same CDR3. The rearrangement links TRBV2 to TRBJ1-1; 11 bases agree with TRBD1. V shed 4 bases, J shed 5 bases, and the junction held 3 bases outside the gene matches. Per the germline V gene, CDR1 is SNHLY and CDR2 is FYNNEI. CDR3 length equals 14 residues. The CDR3 is CASSADRGPTEAFF. CDR3 coding DNA: TGTGCCAGCAGTGCGGACAGGGGGCCTACTGAAGCTTTCTTT.

The chain uses TRBV7-8 and TRBJ1-1; maybe TRBD1 (5 bases). This CDR3 is 16 amino acids long. V lost 2 bases and J lost 0, with 13 bases in between. Germline values: CDR1 SGHVS, CDR2 FQNEAQ. CDR3 coding DNA: TGTGCCAGCAGCTTAACCGCAGGGAGAATGAACACTGAAGCTTTCTTT. Translating it yields CASSLTAGRMNTEAFF.

The chain has TRBV7-8 and TRBJ2-3; TRBD1 matches at 7 bases. Per germline, CDR1 SGHVS and CDR2 FQNEAQ. The CDR3 is made up of 14 amino acids. V lost 5 bases to trimming and J lost 6 bases; unmatched junction nucleotides: 8. DNA for the CDR3: TGTGCCAGCAGCCCCAGGGGGTCCTCCGATACGCAGTATTTT. This codes for CASSPRGSSDTQYF.

The chain couples TRBV18 to TRBJ1-2; possible D gene TRBD1, 6 bases. Germline lookup yields CDR1 KGHSH and CDR2 LQKENI. CDR3 length: 16 amino acids. V dropped 5 bases and J dropped 4 bases, with 20 bases sitting between them. CDR3 protein: CASSKGGDIWTYGYTF. For the CDR3, the DNA is TGTGCCAGCTCAAAGGGGGGGGACATTTGGACCTATGGCTACACCTTC.

This chain joins TRBV7-2 and TRBJ1-1; D not certain. Looked up from germline, CDR1 is SGHTA and CDR2 is FQGNSA. This CDR3 has 15 residues. Trimming took 1 base from V and 0 from J, leaving 9 bases between them. CDR3 sequence (DNA): TGTGCCAGCAGCTTAGTATCCGGACTGAACACTGAAGCTTTCTTT. Protein sequence: CASSLVSGLNTEAFF.

The chain is built from TRBV11-2 and TRBJ2-5; TRBD2 matches at 11 bases. Germline V gene lookup returns CDR1 SGHAT and CDR2 FQNNGV. With V trimmed by 5 bases and J by 2 bases, 4 bases remained unmatched. The CDR3 consists of 15 residues. Here the CDR3 reads CASSIRTSGQETQYF. CDR3 bases: TGTGCCAGCAGCATTCGGACTAGCGGGCAAGAGACCCAGTACTTC.